This T cell receptor (beta chain) was observed in a study of CD8 T cells in Susac syndrome. V gave up 0 bases and J gave up 0 bases, with 6 bases separating them. Germline V gives CDR1 PRHDT, CDR2 FYEKMQ (reference sequence). This CDR3 has 15 residues. This clonotype was seen a single time. The antigen remains unidentified. Findings of the study overall: As acknowledged by the study, its TCR sequencing and HLA analysis included a relatively small number of individuals.

Random hexamers were used to reverse transcribe the RNA input (about 0.45 to 1 ug). Amplification of TCR beta CDR3 across 54 Vbeta and 13 Jbeta was performed with immunoSEQ multiplex PCR. TCRdb passed the immunoSEQ multiplex PCR reads through MiXCR, listing each CDR3 protein once. The table includes more than 70,000 distinct CDR3 sequences, roughly 90% detected once. Treatment-naive patients with stable or active relapsing-remitting disease were the multiple sclerosis controls. Negative isolation yielded the CD8+ and CD4+ T cells, while FACS enriched the TEMRA cells. The TCR comes from a human donor with multiple sclerosis. The rearrangement joins TRBV13 to TRBJ2-1; D not certain. The specimen was CD8+ T cells from PBMCs. This CDR3 reads CASSLGGVSYNEQFF. CDR3 DNA sequence: TGTGCCAGCAGCTTAGGGGGTGTCTCCTACAATGAGCAGTTCTTC.